Detailed here is one TCR beta chain. The antigen it binds to is not known. No base quality values were provided; no much bigger clone lies one nucleotide off. The data were obtained in a study of T cell responses to AZD1222 COVID-19 vaccine (dated by TCRdb to the early 2020s). Study-wide context: TCR sequencing covered roughly 230 trial participants: 207 given two doses of AZD1222 and about 26 given two doses of MenACWY control vaccine. Trial participants were enrolled into age subgroups of 18-55, 56-69 and 70-plus years, which contained approximately 150, 28 and 58 TCR-sequenced participants, respectively. Results and caveats for the whole study, not just this receptor: In the small 56-69-year group, the increase in depth fell short of significance, most likely because of low power. No day 14 peak-response samples were available, so repertoires were characterized only after the peak T cell response. Most participants were white British and females outnumbered males, and the authors suggested that clonal diversity may have been underestimated. CD4 TCRs associated with the vaccine covered the entire spike protein, and the dominant responses were in regions 160-218 and 743-854. After two AZD1222 doses, spike-specific TCR breadth and depth were significantly higher than at day 0 and than in MenACWY recipients. Conclusions about previously exposed vaccinees are limited, since just 5 or 6 AZD1222 recipients were seropositive for SARS-CoV-2 at baseline. Reportedly, close to half of the unique spike-specific TCRs recognized epitopes lying outside the regions that are mutated in the B.1.351 and B.1.1.7 variants.

Reading from cysteine to phenylalanine, the CDR3 counts 14 amino acids. Only the CDR3 region is kept as DNA, spanning 42 bases read in frame from base 1. V loses 9 bases, J loses 4 bases, and the germline ends lie 16 bases apart. The time point label, as the study defines it: baseline before first vaccination. Taken with the paper, the label for treatment or condition translates to: meningococcal conjugate vaccine given as trial control. Vaccinee samples were obtained from the UK trials COV001 and COV002, which included a single-blind randomized controlled phase 2/3 trial of AZD1222 (ChAdOx1 nCoV-19) in healthy adults. For TCRbeta chain sequencing, PBMC samples were collected from trial participants at day 0 and at day 28 after the second dose. The CDR3 regions of human TCRbeta chains were analyzed by immunosequencing. The authors' pipeline ran thus. Repertoire TCRs were matched against a reference library of SARS-CoV-2-specific TCRs generated with the MIRA antigen-specificity platform. Breadth was defined as the fraction of unique TCRs that were SARS-CoV-2-associated, and depth was defined as the fraction of total T cells that were SARS-CoV-2-associated. Using the MIRA data, each spike-specific TCR was assigned both to the spike region to which the TCR was reactive and to a CD4 or CD8 class. Log10-transformed breadth and depth values were compared by one-way ANOVA with Sidak's multiple comparisons tests. TCRdb obtained this table from immuneACCESS and retained in-frame rearrangements with V and J assigned. These tables miss some clones; where compared with another copy, unresolved V genes account for less than half of the shortfall, and the remainder is unexplained. The V and J calls and the clone size are those of that table, but D and trimming were determined from the DNA. The sample table shows some 100,000 clones, and roughly 87% are seen once. Clones ranked in the top ten supply roughly 13% of the sample.

The chain employs TRBV23-1 and TRBJ1-3; the D gene is perhaps TRBD1, from 5 matching bases. TRBV23-1 is flagged as an ORF with uncertain function. This clonotype was sampled from an adult in good health. This specimen consisted of peripheral blood, obtained on day 0 of MenACWY control vaccination. Here is the DNA: TGCGCCAGGGTCCGACGGGGGAGAGGAAACACCATATATTTT. Translated, it gives CARVRRGRGNTIYF.